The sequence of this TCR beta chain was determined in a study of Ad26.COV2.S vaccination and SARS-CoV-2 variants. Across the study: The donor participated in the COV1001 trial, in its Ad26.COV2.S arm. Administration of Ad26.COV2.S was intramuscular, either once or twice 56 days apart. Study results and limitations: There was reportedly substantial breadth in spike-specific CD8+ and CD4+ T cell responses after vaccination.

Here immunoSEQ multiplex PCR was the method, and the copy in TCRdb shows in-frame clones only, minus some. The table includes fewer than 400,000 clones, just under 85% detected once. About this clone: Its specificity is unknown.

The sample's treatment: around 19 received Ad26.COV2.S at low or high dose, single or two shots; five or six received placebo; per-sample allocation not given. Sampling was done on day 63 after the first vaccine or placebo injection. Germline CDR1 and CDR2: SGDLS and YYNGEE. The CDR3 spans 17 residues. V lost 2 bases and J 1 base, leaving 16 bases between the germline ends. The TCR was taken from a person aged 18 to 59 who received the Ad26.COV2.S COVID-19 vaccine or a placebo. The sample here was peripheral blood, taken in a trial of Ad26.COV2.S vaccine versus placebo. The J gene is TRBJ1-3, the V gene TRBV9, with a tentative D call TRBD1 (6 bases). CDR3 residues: CASSVRDTFGSGNTIYF. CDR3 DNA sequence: TGTGCCAGCAGCGTCCGGGACACATTCGGGTCTGGAAACACCATATATTTT.